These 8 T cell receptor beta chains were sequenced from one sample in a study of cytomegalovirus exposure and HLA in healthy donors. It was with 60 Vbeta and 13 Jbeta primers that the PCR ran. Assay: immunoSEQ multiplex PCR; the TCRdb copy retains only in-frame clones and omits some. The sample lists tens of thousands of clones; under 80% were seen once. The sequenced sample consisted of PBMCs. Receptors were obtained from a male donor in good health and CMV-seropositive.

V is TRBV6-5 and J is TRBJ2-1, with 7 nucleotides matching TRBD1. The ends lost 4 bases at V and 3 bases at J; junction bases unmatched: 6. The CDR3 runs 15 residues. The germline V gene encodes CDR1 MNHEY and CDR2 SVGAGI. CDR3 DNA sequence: TGTGCCAGCAGTTTGGGGGACAGTAACTACAATGAGCAGTTCTTC. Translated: CASSLGDSNYNEQFF.

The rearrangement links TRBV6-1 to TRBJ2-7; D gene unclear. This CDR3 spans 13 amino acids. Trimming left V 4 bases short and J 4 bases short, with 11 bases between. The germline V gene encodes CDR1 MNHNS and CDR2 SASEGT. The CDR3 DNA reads TGTGCCAGCAGTGGGTCCGGGTTTTACGAGCAGTACTTC. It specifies CASSGSGFYEQYF.

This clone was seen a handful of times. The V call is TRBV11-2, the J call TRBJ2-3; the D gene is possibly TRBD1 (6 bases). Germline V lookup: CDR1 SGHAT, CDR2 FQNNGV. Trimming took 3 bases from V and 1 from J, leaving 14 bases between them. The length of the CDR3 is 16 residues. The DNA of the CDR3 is TGTGCCAGCAGCTTTAATGGGGGCATCGGCACAGATACGCAGTATTTT. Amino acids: CASSFNGGIGTDTQYF.

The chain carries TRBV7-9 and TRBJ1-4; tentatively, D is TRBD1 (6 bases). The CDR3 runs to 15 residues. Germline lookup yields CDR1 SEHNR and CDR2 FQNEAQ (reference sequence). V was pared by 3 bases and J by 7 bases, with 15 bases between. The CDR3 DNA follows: TGTGCCAGCAGCTTGACAGGAATTCGGGGTGAAAAACTGTTTTTT. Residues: CASSLTGIRGEKLFF.

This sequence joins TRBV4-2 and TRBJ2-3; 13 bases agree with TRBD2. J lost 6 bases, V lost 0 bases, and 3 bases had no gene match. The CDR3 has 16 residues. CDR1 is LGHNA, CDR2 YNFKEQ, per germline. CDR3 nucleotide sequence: TGTGCCAGCAGCCAAGAACTAGCGGGGGGGCATGATACGCAGTATTTT. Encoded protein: CASSQELAGGHDTQYF.

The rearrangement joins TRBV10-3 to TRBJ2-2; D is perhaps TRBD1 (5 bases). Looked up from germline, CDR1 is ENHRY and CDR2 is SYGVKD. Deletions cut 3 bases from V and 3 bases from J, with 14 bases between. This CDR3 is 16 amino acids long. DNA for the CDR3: TGTGCCATCAGTGACCCCAGGGTAACGGACACCGGGGAGCTGTTTTTT. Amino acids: CAISDPRVTDTGELFF.

The CDR3 DNA sequence: TGCGCCAGCAGGATCCGGGACACCGGGGATACGCAGTATTTT. Protein product: CASRIRDTGDTQYF. The rearrangement links TRBV10-2 to TRBJ2-3; tentative D call: TRBD1 (6 bases). CDR1 WSHSY and CDR2 SAAADI come from the germline V gene. Trimming shortened V by 6 bases and J by 6 bases, and 16 bases separated the two germline ends. The CDR3 runs to 14 residues.

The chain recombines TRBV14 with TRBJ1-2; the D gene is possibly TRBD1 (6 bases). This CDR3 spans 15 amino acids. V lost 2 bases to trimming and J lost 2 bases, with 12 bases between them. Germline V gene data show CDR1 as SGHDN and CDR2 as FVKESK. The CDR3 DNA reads TGTGCCAGCAGCCAAATAACAGGGAGCAACTATGGCTACACCTTC. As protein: CASSQITGSNYGYTF.